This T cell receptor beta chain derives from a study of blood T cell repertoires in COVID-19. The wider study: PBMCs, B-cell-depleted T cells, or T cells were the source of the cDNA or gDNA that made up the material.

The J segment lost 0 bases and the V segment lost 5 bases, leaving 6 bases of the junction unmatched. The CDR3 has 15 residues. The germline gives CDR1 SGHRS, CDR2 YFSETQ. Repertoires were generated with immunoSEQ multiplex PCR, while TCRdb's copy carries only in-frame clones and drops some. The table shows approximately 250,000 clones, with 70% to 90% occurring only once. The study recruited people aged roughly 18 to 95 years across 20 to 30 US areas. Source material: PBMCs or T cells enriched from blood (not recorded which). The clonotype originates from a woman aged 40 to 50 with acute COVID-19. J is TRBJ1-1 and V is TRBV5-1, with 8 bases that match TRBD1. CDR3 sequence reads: CASRETGDMNTEAFF. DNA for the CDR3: TGCGCCAGCAGGGAGACAGGGGACATGAACACTGAAGCTTTCTTT.